In this sample, the clone carrying this T cell receptor beta chain turned up a few times. Its target is not known. This sample stems from a study of response to subunit inactivated influenza vaccine. Study results and caveats: The authors put forward the suggestion that each seasonal influenza vaccination may bring in only a limited number of new T cells.

V gave up 1 base and J gave up 0 bases, with 22 bases separating them. The CDR3 loop spans 19 amino acids. Germline V lookup: CDR1 MDHEN, CDR2 SYDVKM. TCRdb reprocessed the RT-PCR reads via MiXCR and lists one record per CDR3 protein. Here the sample spans 800,000 or so distinct CDR3 sequences, about 20% being singletons. The TCR comes from a man between 50 and 59 years old who received an inactivated influenza vaccine. The chain employs TRBV28 and TRBJ2-7; TRBD1 might be the D (6 bases). Source: PBMCs from blood, taken less than 6 days after vaccination. The CDR3 bases are TGTGCCAGCAGTTTATCCTTAGCGTCAGGGACACCTAACTCCTACGAGCAGTACTTC. It yields the protein CASSLSLASGTPNSYEQYF.